This TCR beta chain was sequenced for a study of CD8 T cells in ankylosing spondylitis. Study results and caveats: Matched synovial fluid from ankylosing spondylitis patients was reported to be enriched for disease-linked clones. Disease-linked clones proved CD8+ and comparatively uncommon in peripheral blood.

The CDR3 has 12 residues. Per the germline V gene, CDR1 is SQVTM and CDR2 is ANQGSEA. TCRdb itself ran the 5' RACE reads through MiXCR, one entry per CDR3 protein. The sample lists more than 150,000 distinct CDR3 sequences, 13% seen once, with approximately 10% in the top ten. This clonotype was counted a few times. Its antigen is unknown. Input material: blood, either unsorted or a sorted T cell fraction (not recorded which). The V call is TRBV29-1, the J call TRBJ2-1; D uncertain. This sequence originates from a female donor with ankylosing spondylitis or in good health (not recorded which). CDR3 residues: CTAQSSYNEQFF. The CDR3 bases are TGCACCGCCCAAAGCTCCTACAATGAGCAGTTCTTC.